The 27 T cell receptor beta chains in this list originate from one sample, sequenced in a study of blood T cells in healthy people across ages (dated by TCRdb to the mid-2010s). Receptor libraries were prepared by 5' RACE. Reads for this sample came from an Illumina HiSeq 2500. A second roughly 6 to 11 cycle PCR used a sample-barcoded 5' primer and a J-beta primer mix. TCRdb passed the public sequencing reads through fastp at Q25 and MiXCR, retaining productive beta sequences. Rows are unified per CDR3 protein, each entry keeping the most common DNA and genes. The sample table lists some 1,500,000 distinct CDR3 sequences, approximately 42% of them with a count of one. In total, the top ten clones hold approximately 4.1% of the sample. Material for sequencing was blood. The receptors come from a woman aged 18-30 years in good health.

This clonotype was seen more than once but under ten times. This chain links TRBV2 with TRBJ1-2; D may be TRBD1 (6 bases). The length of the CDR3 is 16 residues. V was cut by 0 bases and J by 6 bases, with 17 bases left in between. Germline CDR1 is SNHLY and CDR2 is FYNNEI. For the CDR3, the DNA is TGTGCCAGCAGTGAAGCGGTAGGAATGGGGGCCGATGGCTACACCTTC. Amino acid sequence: CASSEAVGMGADGYTF. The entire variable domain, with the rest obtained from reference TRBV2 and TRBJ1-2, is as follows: EPEVTQTPSHQVTQMGQEVILRCVPISNHLYFYWYRQILGQKVEFLVSFYNNEISEKSEIFDDQFSVERPDGSNFTLKIRSTKLEDSAMYFCASSEAVGMGADGYTFGSGTRLTVV.

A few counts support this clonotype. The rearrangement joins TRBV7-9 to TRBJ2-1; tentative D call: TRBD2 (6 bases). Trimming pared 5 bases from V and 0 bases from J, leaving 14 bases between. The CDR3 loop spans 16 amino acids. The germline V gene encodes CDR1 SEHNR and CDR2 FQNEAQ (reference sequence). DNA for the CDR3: TGTGCCAGCAGCCCAAAAGGAGGGATCTCCTACAATGAGCAGTTCTTC. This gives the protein CASSPKGGISYNEQFF.

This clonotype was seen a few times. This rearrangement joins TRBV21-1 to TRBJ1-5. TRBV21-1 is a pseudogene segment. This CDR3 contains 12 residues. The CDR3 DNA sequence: TGTGCCAGCAGCAAAGTGGTCCAGCCCCAGCATTTT. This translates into CASSKVVQPQHF.

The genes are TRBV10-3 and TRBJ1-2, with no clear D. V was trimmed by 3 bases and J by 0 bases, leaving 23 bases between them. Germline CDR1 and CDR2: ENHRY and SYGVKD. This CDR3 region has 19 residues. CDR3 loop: CAISDFPLTFGRANYGYTF. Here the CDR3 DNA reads TGTGCCATCAGTGACTTTCCCCTGACATTCGGGCGCGCTAACTATGGCTACACCTTC.

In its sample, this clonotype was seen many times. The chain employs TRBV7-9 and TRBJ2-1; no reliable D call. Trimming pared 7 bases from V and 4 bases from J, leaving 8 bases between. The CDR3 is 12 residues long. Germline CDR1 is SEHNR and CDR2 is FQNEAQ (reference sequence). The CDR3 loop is CASNQGYNEQFF. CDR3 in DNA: TGTGCCAGCAATCAAGGGTACAATGAGCAGTTCTTC.

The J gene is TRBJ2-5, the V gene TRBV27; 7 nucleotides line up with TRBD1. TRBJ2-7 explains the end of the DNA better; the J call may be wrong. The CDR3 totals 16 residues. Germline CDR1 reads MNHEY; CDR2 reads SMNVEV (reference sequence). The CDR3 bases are TGTGCCAGCAGTCGCTCGGAGGACAGGAAACCTTACGAGCAGTACTTC. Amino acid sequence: CASSRSEDRKPYEQYF.

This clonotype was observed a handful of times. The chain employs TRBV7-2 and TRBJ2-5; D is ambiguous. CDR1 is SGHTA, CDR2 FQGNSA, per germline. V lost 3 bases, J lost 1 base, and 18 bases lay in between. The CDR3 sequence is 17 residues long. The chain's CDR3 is CASSFSLVGRGQETQYF. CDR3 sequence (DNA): TGTGCCAGCAGCTTCTCGTTGGTAGGGCGAGGCCAAGAGACCCAGTACTTC.

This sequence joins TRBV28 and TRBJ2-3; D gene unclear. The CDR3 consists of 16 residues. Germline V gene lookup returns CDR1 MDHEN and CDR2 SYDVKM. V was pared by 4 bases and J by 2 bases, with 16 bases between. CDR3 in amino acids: CASSYSVVTDTDTQYF. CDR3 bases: TGTGCCAGCAGTTACAGCGTTGTAACGGACACAGATACGCAGTATTTT.

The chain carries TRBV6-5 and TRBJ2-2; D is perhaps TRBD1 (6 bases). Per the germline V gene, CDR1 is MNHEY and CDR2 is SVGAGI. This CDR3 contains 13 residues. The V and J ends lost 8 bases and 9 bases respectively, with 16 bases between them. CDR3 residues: CASGGLTPRELFF. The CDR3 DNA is TGTGCCAGCGGGGGCCTAACCCCCCGGGAGCTGTTTTTT.

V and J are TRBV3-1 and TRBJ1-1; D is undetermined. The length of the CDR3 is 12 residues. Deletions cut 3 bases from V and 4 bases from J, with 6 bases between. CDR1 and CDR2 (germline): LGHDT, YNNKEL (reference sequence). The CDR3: CASSQSGTEAFF. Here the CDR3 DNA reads TGTGCCAGCAGCCAGAGTGGCACTGAAGCTTTCTTT. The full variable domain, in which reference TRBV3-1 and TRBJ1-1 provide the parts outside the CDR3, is DTAVSQTPKYLVTQMGNDKSIKCEQNLGHDTMYWYKQDSKKFLKIMFSYNNKELIINETVPNRFSPKSPDKAHLNLHINSLELGDSAVYFCASSQSGTEAFFGQGTRLTVV.

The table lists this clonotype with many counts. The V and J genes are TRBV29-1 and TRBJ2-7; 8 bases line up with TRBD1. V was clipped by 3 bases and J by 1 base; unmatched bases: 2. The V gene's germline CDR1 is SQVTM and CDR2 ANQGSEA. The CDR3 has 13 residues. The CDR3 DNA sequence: TGCAGCGTTGAGGACAGGGCGTCCTACGAGCAGTACTTC. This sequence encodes CSVEDRASYEQYF.

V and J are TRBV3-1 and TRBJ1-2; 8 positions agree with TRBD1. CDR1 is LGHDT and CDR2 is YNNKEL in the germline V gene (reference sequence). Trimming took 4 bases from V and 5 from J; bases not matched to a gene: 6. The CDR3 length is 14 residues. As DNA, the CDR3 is TGTGCCAGCAGCCCTGGGACAGGAGAGTATGGCTACACCTTC. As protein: CASSPGTGEYGYTF.

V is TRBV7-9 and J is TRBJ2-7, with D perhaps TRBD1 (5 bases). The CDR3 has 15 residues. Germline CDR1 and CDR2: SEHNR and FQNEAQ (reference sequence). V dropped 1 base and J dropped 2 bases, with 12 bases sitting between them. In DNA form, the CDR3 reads TGTGCCAGCAGCTTAGACATGGGGCCAGCCTACGAGCAGTACTTC. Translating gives CASSLDMGPAYEQYF.

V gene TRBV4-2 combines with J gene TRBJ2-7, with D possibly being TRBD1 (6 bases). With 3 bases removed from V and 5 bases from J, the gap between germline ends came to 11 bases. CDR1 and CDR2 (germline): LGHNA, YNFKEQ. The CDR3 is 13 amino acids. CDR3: CASSQEQGHEQYF. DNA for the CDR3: TGTGCCAGCAGCCAGGAACAGGGCCACGAGCAGTACTTC.

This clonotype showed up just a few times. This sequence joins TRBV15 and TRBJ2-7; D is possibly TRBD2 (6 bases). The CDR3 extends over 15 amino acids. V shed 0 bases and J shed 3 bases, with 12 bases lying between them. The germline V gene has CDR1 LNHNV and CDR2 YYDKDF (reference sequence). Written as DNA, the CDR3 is TGTGCCACCAGCAGAGATCGAAGGGGACTCTACGAGCAGTACTTC. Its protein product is CATSRDRRGLYEQYF.

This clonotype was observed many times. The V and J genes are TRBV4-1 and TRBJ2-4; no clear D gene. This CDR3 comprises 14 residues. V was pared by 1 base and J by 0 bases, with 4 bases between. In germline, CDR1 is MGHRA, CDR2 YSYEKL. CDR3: CASSQALAKNIQYF. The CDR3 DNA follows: TGCGCCAGCAGCCAAGCGTTAGCCAAAAACATTCAGTACTTC.

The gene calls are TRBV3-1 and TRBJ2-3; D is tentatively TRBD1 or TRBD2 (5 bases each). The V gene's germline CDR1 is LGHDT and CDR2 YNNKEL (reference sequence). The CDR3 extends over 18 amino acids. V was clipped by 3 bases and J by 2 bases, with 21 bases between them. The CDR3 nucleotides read TGTGCCAGCAGCCACCTAACGAGGGGCGGACCATACACAGATACGCAGTATTTT. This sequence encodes CASSHLTRGGPYTDTQYF.

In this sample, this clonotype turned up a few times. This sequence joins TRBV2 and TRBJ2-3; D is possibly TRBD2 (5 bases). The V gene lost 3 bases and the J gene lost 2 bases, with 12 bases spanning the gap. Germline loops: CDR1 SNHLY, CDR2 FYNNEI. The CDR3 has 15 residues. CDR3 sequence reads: CASSDWERSTDTQYF. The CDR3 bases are TGTGCCAGCAGTGACTGGGAGCGGTCCACAGATACGCAGTATTTT.

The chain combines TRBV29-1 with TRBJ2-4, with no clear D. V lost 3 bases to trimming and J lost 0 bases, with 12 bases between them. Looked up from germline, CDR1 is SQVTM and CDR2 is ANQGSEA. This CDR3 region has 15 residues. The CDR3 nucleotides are TGCAGCGTTGAGGAAGACACCCTAGCCAAAAACATTCAGTACTTC. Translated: CSVEEDTLAKNIQYF. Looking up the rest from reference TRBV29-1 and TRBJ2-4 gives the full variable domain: SAVISQKPSRDICQRGTSLTIQCQVDSQVTMMFWYRQQPGQSLTLIATANQGSEATYESGFVIDKFPISRPNLTFSTLTVSNMSPEDSSIYLCSVEEDTLAKNIQYFGAGTRLSVL.

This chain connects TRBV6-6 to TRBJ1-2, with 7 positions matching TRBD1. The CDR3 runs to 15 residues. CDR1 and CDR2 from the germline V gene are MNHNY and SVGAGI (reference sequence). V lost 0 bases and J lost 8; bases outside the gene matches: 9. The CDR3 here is CASSYSRQGIRGYTF. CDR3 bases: TGTGCCAGCAGTTACTCGCGACAGGGTATACGGGGCTACACCTTC.

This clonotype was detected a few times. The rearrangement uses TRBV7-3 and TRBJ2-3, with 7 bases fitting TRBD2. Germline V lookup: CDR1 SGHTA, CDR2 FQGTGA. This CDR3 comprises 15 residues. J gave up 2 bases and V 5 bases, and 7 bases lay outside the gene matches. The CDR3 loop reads CASSETGTITDTQYF. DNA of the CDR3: TGTGCCAGCAGCGAAACCGGGACTATCACAGATACGCAGTATTTT.

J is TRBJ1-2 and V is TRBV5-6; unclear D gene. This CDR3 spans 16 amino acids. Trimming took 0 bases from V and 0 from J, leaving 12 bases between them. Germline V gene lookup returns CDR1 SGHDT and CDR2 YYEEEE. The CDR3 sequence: CASSLGPGTTNYGYTF. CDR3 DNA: TGTGCCAGCAGCTTGGGTCCTGGAACAACTAACTATGGCTACACCTTC.

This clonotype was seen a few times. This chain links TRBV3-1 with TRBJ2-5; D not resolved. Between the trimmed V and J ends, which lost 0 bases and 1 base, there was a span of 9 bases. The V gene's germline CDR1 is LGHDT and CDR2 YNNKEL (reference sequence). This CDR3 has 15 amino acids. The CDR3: CASSQDQWLQETQYF. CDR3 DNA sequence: TGTGCCAGCAGCCAAGATCAGTGGCTCCAAGAGACCCAGTACTTC.

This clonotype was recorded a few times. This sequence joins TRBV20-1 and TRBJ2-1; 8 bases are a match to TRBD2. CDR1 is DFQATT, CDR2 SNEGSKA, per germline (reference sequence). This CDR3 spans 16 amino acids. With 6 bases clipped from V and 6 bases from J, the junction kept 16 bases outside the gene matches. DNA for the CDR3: TGCAGTGCAATGTCCTTTAGCGGGACGACAATCAATGAGCAGTTCTTC. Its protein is CSAMSFSGTTINEQFF.

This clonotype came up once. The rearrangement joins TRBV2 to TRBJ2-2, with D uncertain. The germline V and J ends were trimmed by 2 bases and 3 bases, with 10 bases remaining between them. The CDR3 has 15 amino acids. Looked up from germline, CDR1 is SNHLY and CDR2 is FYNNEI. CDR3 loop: CASSELRVYTGELFF. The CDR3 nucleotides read TGTGCCAGCAGTGAATTAAGGGTCTACACCGGGGAGCTGTTTTTT.

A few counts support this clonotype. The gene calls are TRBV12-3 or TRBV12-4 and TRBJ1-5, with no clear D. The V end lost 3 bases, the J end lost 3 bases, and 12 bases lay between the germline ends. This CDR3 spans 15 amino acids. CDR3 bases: TGTGCCAGCAGTTTCGTAACGGGAATCAATCAGCCCCAGCATTTT. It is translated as CASSFVTGINQPQHF.

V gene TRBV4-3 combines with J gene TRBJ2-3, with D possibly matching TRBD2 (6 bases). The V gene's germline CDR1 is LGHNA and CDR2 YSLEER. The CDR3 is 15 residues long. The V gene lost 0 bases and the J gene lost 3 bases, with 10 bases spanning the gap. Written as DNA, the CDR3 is TGCGCCAGCAGCCAAGATGTCGGGGGTACAGATACGCAGTATTTT. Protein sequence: CASSQDVGGTDTQYF.